This T cell receptor (beta chain) was identified during a study of cytomegalovirus exposure and HLA in healthy donors. Overall study results and limits: Productive status was seen about 90% or about 30% of the time for most TCR beta V segments in an earlier analysis.

With 60 Vbeta and 13 Jbeta primers, the PCR was carried out. The data were produced by immunoSEQ multiplex PCR, yet TCRdb's version contains in-frame clones alone and is incomplete. The profile shows roughly 190,000 clones, 79% of them singletons. CDR1 and CDR2 (germline): MGHDK, SYGVNS. Trimming shortened V by 7 bases and J by 5 bases, and 11 bases separated the two germline ends. The CDR3 is 12 amino acids. Despite likely unrecorded immune exposures, the donors were nominally healthy at the time of sampling. As to this clone: The antigen remains undetermined.

This TCR derives from a girl aged 5 to 17 in good health and CMV-seropositive. Sequencing was done on a sample of PBMCs. The chain joins TRBV25-1 to TRBJ2-5, with D possibly TRBD1 on 5 matching bases. CDR3 residues: CASTGSGETQYF. Here the CDR3 DNA reads TGTGCCAGCACTGGGTCAGGGGAGACCCAGTACTTC. Drawing the rest from reference TRBV25-1 and TRBJ2-5, the complete variable domain is EADIYQTPRYLVIGTGKKITLECSQTMGHDKMYWYQQDPGMELHLIHYSYGVNSTEKGDLSSESTVSRIRTEHFPLTLESARPSHTSQYLCASTGSGETQYFGPGTRLLVL.